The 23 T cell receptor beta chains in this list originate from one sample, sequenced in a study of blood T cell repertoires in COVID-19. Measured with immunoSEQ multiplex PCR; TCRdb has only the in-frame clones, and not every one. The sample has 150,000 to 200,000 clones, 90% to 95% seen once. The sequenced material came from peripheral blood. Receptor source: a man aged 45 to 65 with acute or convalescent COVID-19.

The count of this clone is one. CDR3 residues: CASSDYGTGDRNQPQHF. The DNA of the CDR3 is TGTGCCAGCAGCGACTACGGGACAGGAGATCGCAATCAGCCCCAGCATTTT. The chain couples TRBV11-2 to TRBJ1-5, with TRBD1 matching 8 bases. Germline trimming cut 5 bases from V and 2 bases from J; bases unmatched to any gene: 11. Looked up from germline, CDR1 is SGHAT and CDR2 is FQNNGV. CDR3 length: 17 amino acids.

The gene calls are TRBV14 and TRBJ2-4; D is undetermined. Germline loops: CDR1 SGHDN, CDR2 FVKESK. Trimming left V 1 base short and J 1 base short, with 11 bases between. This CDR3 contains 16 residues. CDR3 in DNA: TGTGCCAGCAGCCAAGGCATCGGTCTTGCCAAAAACATTCAGTACTTC. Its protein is CASSQGIGLAKNIQYF. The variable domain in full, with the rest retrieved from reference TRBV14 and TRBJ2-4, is EAGVTQFPSHSVIEKGQTVTLRCDPISGHDNLYWYRRVMGKEIKFLLHFVKESKQDESGMPNNRFLAERTGGTYSTLKVQPAELEDSGVYFCASSQGIGLAKNIQYFGAGTRLSVL.

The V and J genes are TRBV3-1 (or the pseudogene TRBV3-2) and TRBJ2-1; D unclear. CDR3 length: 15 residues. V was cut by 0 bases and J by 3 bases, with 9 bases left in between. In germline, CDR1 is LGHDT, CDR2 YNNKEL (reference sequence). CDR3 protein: CASSQELSGYNEQFF. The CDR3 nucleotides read TGTGCCAGCAGCCAAGAGTTGTCAGGCTACAATGAGCAGTTCTTC.

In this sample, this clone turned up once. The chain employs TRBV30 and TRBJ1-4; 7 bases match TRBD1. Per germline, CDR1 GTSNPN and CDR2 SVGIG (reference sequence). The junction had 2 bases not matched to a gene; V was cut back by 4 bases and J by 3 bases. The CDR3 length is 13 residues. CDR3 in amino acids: CAWTGTANEKLFF. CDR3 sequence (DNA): TGTGCCTGGACCGGGACAGCTAATGAAAAACTGTTTTTT. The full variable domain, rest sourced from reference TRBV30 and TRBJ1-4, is SQTIHQWPATLVQPVGSPLSLECTVEGTSNPNLYWYRQAAGRGLQLLFYSVGIGQISSEVPQNLSASRPQDRQFILSSKKLLLSDSGFYLCAWTGTANEKLFFGSGTQLSVL.

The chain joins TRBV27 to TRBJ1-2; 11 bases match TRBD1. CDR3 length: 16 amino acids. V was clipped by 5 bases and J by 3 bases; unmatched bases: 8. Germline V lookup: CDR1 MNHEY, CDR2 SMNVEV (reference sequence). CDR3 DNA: TGTGCCAGCAGTGTATACGGGGGACAGGGGGACTATGGCTACACCTTC. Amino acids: CASSVYGGQGDYGYTF.

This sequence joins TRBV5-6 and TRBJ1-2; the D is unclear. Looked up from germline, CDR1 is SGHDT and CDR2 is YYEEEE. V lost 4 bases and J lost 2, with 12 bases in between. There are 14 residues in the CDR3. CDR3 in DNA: TGTGCCAGCAGCCAGCGGGCCGGAAACTATGGCTACACCTTC. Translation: CASSQRAGNYGYTF. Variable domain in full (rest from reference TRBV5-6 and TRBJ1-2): DAGVTQSPTHLIKTRGQQVTLRCSPKSGHDTVSWYQQALGQGPQFIFQYYEEEERQRGNFPDRFSGHQFPNYSSELNVNALLLGDSALYLCASSQRAGNYGYTFGSGTRLTVV.

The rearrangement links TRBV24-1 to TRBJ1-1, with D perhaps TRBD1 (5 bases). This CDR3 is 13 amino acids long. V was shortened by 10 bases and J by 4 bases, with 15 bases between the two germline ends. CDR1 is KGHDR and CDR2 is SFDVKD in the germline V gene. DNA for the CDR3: TGTGCCACACGCGGCAGGGCAAGCACTGAAGCTTTCTTT. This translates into CATRGRASTEAFF.

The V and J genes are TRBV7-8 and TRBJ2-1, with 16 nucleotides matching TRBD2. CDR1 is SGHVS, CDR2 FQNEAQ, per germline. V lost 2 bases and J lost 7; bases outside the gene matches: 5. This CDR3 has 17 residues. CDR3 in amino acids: CASSLKGLAGGPNEQFF. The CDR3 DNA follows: TGTGCCAGCAGCTTAAAGGGACTAGCGGGGGGGCCTAATGAGCAGTTCTTC.

DNA for the CDR3: TGCGCCAGCAGCCAAGGAGTACGGTCACCCCTCCACTTT. Translating gives CASSQGVRSPLHF. V is TRBV4-3 and J is TRBJ1-6; D gene ambiguous. V dropped 1 base and J dropped 10 bases, with 8 bases sitting between them. The germline gives CDR1 LGHNA, CDR2 YSLEER. CDR3 length equals 13 residues.

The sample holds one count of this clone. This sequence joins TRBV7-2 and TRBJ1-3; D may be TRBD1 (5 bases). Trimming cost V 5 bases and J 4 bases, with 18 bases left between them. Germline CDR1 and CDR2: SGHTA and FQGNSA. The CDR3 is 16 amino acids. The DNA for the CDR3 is TGTGCCAGCAGCGAGGGACTTCCGGGAGGAGGAAACACCATATATTTT. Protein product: CASSEGLPGGGNTIYF.

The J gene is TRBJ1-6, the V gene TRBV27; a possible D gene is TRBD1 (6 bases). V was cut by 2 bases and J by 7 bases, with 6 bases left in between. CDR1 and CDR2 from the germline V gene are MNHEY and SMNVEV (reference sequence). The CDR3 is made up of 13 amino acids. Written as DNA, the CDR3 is TGTGCCAGCAGTTTAAGGGGGAATTCACCCCTCCACTTT. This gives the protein CASSLRGNSPLHF.

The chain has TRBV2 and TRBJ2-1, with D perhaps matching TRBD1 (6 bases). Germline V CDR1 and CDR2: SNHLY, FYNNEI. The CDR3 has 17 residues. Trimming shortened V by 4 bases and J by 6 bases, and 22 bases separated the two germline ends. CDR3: CASSGAGEGTRANEQFF. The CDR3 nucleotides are TGTGCCAGCAGTGGGGCAGGGGAAGGGACGAGGGCCAATGAGCAGTTCTTC.

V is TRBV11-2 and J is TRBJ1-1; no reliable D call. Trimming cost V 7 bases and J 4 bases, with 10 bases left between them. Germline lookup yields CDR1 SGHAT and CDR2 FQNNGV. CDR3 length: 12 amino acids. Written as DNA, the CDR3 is TGTGCCAGCACAGCCAGAGGCACTGAAGCTTTCTTT. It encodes CASTARGTEAFF.

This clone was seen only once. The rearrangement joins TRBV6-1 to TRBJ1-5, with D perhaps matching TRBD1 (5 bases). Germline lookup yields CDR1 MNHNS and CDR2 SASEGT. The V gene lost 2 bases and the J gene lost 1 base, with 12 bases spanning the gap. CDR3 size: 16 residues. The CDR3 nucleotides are TGTGCCAGCAGTGAACAGGGTGCAGGCAGCAATCAGCCCCAGCATTTT. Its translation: CASSEQGAGSNQPQHF.

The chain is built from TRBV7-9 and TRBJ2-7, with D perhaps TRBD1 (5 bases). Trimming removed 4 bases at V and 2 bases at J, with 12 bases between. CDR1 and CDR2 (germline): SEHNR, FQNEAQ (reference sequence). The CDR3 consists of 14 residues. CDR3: CASSSDRNPYEQYV. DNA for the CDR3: TGTGCCAGCAGCTCCGACAGAAACCCCTACGAGCAGTACGTC.

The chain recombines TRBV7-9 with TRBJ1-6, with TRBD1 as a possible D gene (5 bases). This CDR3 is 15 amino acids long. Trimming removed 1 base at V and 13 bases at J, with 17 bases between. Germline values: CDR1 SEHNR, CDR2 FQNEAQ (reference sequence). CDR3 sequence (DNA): TGTGCCAGCAGCTTAGATCTAGGGGCCACGTCGCCCCTCCACTTT. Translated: CASSLDLGATSPLHF.

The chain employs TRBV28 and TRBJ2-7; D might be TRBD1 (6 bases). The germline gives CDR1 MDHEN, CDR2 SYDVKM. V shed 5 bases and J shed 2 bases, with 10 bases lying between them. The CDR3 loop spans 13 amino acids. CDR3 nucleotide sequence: TGTGCCAGCAGTCAGGGGTTCCCCTACGAGCAGTACGTC. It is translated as CASSQGFPYEQYV.

CDR3 region: CASSLSSGGLGETQYF. The CDR3 coding sequence is TGTGCCAGCAGCTTATCTAGCGGGGGGCTGGGGGAGACCCAGTACTTC. The chain links TRBV7-6 to TRBJ2-5; TRBD2 agrees at 11 bases. J was trimmed by 5 bases and V by 2 bases; bases with no gene match: 7. Germline values: CDR1 SGHVS, CDR2 FNYEAQ. This CDR3 comprises 16 residues.

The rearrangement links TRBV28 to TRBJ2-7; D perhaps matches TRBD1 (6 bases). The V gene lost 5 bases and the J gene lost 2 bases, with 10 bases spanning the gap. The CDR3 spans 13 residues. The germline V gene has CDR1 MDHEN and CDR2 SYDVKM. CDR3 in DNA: TGTGCCAGCAGTGGACAGACTCCCTACGAGCAGTACTTC. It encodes CASSGQTPYEQYF.

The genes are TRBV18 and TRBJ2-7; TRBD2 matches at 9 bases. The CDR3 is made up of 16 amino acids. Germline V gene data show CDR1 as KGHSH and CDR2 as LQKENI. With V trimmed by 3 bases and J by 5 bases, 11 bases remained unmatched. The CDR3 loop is CASSPDPAAGGHEQYV. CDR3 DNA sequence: TGTGCCAGCTCACCCGACCCGGCAGCGGGGGGCCACGAGCAGTACGTC.

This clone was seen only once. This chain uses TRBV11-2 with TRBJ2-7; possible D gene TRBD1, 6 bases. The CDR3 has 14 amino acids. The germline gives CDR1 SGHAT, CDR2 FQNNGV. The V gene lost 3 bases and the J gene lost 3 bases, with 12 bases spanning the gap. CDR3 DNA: TGTGCCAGCAGCTTCGGCAGGGGCAGCTACGAGCAGTACTTC. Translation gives CASSFGRGSYEQYF.

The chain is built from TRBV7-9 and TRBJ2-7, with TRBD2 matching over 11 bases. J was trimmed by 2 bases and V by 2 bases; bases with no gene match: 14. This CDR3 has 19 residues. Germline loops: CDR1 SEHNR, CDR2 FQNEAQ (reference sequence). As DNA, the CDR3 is TGTGCCAGCAGCTTATCAGTATCTTCCGCGACTAGCGGGACCTACGAGCAGTACTTC. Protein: CASSLSVSSATSGTYEQYF.

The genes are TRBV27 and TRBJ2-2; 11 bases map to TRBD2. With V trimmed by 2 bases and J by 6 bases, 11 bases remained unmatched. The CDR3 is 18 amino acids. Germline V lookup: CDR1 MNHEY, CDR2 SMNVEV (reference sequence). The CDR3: CASSLIGLAGGRAGELFF. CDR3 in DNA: TGTGCCAGCAGTTTAATCGGTCTAGCGGGAGGACGAGCCGGGGAGCTGTTTTTT.